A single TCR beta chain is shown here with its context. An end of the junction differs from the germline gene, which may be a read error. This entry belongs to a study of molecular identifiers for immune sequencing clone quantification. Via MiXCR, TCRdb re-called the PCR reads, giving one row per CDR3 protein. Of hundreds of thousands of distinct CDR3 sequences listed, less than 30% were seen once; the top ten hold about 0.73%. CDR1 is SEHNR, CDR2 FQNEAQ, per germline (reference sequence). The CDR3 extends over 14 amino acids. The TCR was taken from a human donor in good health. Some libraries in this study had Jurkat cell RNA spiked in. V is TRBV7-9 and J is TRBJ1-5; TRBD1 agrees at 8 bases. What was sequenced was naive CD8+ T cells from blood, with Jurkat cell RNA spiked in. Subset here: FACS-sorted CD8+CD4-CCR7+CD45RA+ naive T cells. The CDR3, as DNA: TGTGCCAGCAGCTCCGGACAGGGACATCAGCCCCAGCCTTTT. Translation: CASSSGQGHQPQPF.